This note documents a single T cell receptor beta chain sequence. Germline V gene lookup returns CDR1 SGDLS and CDR2 YYNGEE. Trimming pared 0 bases from V and 6 bases from J, leaving 15 bases between. The CDR3 sequence is 16 residues long. The sample comes from a study of blood T cell repertoires in COVID-19. The overall study: COVID-19 samples from acute and convalescent phases originated in the United States, Italy and Spain. Sources were T cells, B-cell-depleted T cells, or PBMCs; the material itself was cDNA or gDNA.

Method: immunoSEQ multiplex PCR; TCRdb's copy keeps in-frame clones and lacks some. The sample yields approximately 160,000 clones, roughly 80% seen once. Sequencing was done on a sample of peripheral blood. The TCR comes from a man aged 55 to 70 with acute or convalescent COVID-19. The V call is TRBV9, the J call TRBJ2-2; D is perhaps TRBD1 (6 bases). The DNA for the CDR3 is TGTGCCAGCAGCGTAGAAAGGGGGATAGGGGCCGGGGAGCTGTTTTTT. It specifies CASSVERGIGAGELFF.